The clone carrying this T cell receptor beta chain was found many times. Its matching antigen is unknown. The data were obtained in a study of T cells in Graves' hyperthyroidism and ophthalmopathy. From RNA transcripts, TCR beta CDR3 regions were amplified. The study used the HTBI primer set for a first-round RT-PCR of the TCR CDR3. TCRdb independently ran MiXCR on the multiplex PCR reads; one entry per CDR3 protein. Of around 250,000 distinct CDR3 sequences listed, approximately 24% are singletons. Clinical Activity Scores of at least 3, NOSPECS grades of at least 4 and durations under 3 months characterized ophthalmopathy patients. Criteria for exclusion of patients were uncontrolled infection, other autoimmune disease, pregnancy or lactation. Study-level findings and limits: The model predicted ophthalmopathy a median approximately 6.3 months before onset.

This TCR derives from a woman between 35 and 50 years old with Graves' ophthalmopathy. Sequences were obtained from blood.

CDR3 sequence: CASSFSGRKETQYF. CDR3 nucleotides: TGTGCCAGCAGTTTCTCCGGTCGAAAGGAGACCCAGTACTTC. The rearrangement links TRBV27 to TRBJ2-5; D gene ambiguous. Trimming took 3 bases from V and 5 from J, leaving 13 bases between them. Germline values: CDR1 MNHEY, CDR2 SMNVEV (reference sequence). This CDR3 spans 14 amino acids.